A single sample is the source of the 23 T cell receptor beta chains below, sequenced in a study of T cells in Graves' hyperthyroidism and ophthalmopathy. RNA transcripts were the template for amplifying TCR beta CDR3 regions. First-round RT-PCR with HTBI primers amplified the TCR CDR3 region. One entry per CDR3 protein, called by TCRdb with MiXCR from the multiplex PCR reads. The data contain roughly 660,000 distinct CDR3 sequences, roughly 17% of them seen just once; the ten biggest clones take up 15% to 19%. The source material was blood. The receptors here all came from a man over 45 with Graves' hyperthyroidism.

A few counts support this clonotype. This sequence may be a read error, since a much larger clone differs from it by one base. The rearrangement links TRBV2 to TRBJ2-7; 7 bases map to TRBD2. Germline CDR1 and CDR2: SNHLY and FYNNEI. This CDR3 contains 14 residues. V lost 0 bases, J lost 4 bases, and 3 bases stayed unmatched. Here the CDR3 DNA reads TGTGCCAGCAGTGAAGCGCGGGAGCCGTACGAGCAGTACTTC. Residues: CASSEAREPYEQYF.

In this sample, this clonotype turned up a few times. The V call is TRBV29-1, the J call TRBJ2-2, with TRBD1 identical over 12 bases. Per the germline V gene, CDR1 is SQVTM and CDR2 is ANQGSEA. V lost 6 bases and J lost 6; bases outside the gene matches: 14. The CDR3 is 17 amino acids. CDR3 in amino acids: CSVVPGTGGATAGELFF. The DNA of the CDR3 is TGCAGCGTCGTACCCGGGACAGGGGGCGCAACGGCCGGGGAGCTGTTTTTT.

This clonotype occurred many times. V gene TRBV7-9 combines with J gene TRBJ2-7; D unresolved. The CDR3 is 14 amino acids. Germline loops: CDR1 SEHNR, CDR2 FQNEAQ (reference sequence). Trimming removed 1 base at V and 3 bases at J, with 10 bases between. CDR3 bases: TGTGCCAGCAGCTTAGGTGGGCAGAGCTACGAGCAGTACTTC. Translation gives CASSLGGQSYEQYF.

This clonotype was recorded many times. The chain carries TRBV12-3 or TRBV12-4 and TRBJ2-1; D is unclear. This CDR3 has 15 residues. V was clipped by 4 bases and J by 6 bases, with 16 bases between them. CDR3 loop: CASSYRAPALNEQFF. The CDR3 DNA reads TGTGCCAGCAGTTATCGGGCTCCTGCGCTCAATGAGCAGTTCTTC.

This clonotype occurred many times. The J gene is TRBJ2-3, the V gene TRBV27; the match to TRBD1 covers 7 bases. The CDR3 loop spans 16 amino acids. Germline assignment: CDR1 MNHEY and CDR2 SMNVEV (reference sequence). V shed 5 bases, J shed 3 bases, and the junction held 11 bases outside the gene matches. CDR3 DNA: TGTGCCAGCAGTCAAAAGACAGGGTATTTTACAGATACGCAGTATTTT. This codes for CASSQKTGYFTDTQYF.

This clonotype was counted at least ten times. This chain connects TRBV18 to TRBJ2-7, with unresolved D. The CDR3 length is 14 residues. V lost 2 bases to trimming and J lost 0 bases, with 8 bases between them. CDR1 is KGHSH and CDR2 is LQKENI in the germline V gene. As DNA, the CDR3 is TGTGCCAGCTCACCAGCGGTTAGCTCCTACGAGCAGTACTTC. Encoded protein: CASSPAVSSYEQYF.

Only a few counts were recorded for this clonotype. The CDR3 DNA is TGTGCCAGTAGTCCGCGGAGAATGGGGGGATCTTACTCACCCCTCCACTTT. It yields the protein CASSPRRMGGSYSPLHF. This chain connects TRBV19 to TRBJ1-6, with D maybe TRBD1 (5 bases). V was cut by 5 bases and J by 10 bases, with 24 bases left in between. The V gene's germline CDR1 is LNHDA and CDR2 SQIVND (reference sequence). The CDR3 consists of 17 residues.

In its sample, this clonotype was seen many times. The V call is TRBV11-3, the J call TRBJ2-3; 10 bases agree with TRBD1. V lost 5 bases to trimming and J lost 6 bases; unmatched junction nucleotides: 14. CDR3 length: 17 amino acids. CDR1 is SGHNT, CDR2 YENEEA, per germline. Written as DNA, the CDR3 is TGTGCCAGCAGCCCCGGAAATGCACGACAGGGGGCCGATACGCAGTATTTT. Residues: CASSPGNARQGADTQYF.

This clonotype appeared many times. The V call is TRBV25-1, the J call TRBJ1-1, with a weak D call TRBD1 (5 bases). CDR3 length: 14 residues. Germline values: CDR1 MGHDK, CDR2 SYGVNS. With 6 bases removed from V and 0 bases from J, the gap between germline ends came to 11 bases. The CDR3 bases are TGTGCCAGCAGAGAAGGACACCTGAACACTGAAGCTTTCTTT. This codes for CASREGHLNTEAFF.

This clonotype was found many times. V usage is TRBV2 and J usage is TRBJ2-7, with TRBD2 matching over 9 bases. The length of the CDR3 is 16 residues. Germline V gives CDR1 SNHLY, CDR2 FYNNEI. Germline trimming cut 7 bases from V and 2 bases from J; bases unmatched to any gene: 12. The CDR3 bases are TGTGCCAGCAAGCCGGCTAGCGGGACTTCCCCCTACGAGCAGTACTTC. This gives the protein CASKPASGTSPYEQYF.

This clonotype was observed at least ten times. This chain links TRBV28 with TRBJ1-1; D might be TRBD1 (5 bases). The V end was cut by 4 bases, the J end by 4 bases, with 16 bases between. The CDR3 consists of 15 residues. Per germline, CDR1 MDHEN and CDR2 SYDVKM. CDR3 in DNA: TGTGCCAGCAGTTCCGGTACGCCCGGGGGCACTGAAGCTTTCTTT. Its protein is CASSSGTPGGTEAFF.

This clonotype was detected ten times or more. The rearrangement links TRBV27 to TRBJ2-7, with 7 bases that match TRBD2. CDR1 is MNHEY, CDR2 SMNVEV, per germline (reference sequence). J lost 3 bases, V lost 3 bases, and 11 bases had no gene match. The CDR3 has 16 residues. The CDR3 loop is CASSFDRRLADYEQYF. In DNA form, the CDR3 reads TGTGCCAGCAGTTTCGATCGGAGGCTAGCGGACTACGAGCAGTACTTC.

This clonotype was recorded at least ten times. The chain has TRBV9 and TRBJ2-2; 7 bases match TRBD1. This CDR3 contains 16 residues. Germline trimming cut 4 bases from V and 4 bases from J; bases unmatched to any gene: 10. Germline-derived CDR1 and CDR2 are SGDLS and YYNGEE. CDR3 region: CASSPRGGVSTGELFF. CDR3 nucleotide sequence: TGTGCCAGCAGCCCCCGAGGGGGCGTTAGCACCGGGGAGCTGTTTTTT.

This clonotype has a count of ten or more. The chain couples TRBV11-2 to TRBJ2-2; maybe TRBD2 (6 bases). There are 19 residues in the CDR3. From germline, CDR1 is SGHAT and CDR2 FQNNGV. Trimming left V 0 bases short and J 5 bases short, with 22 bases between. CDR3 DNA: TGTGCCAGCAGCTTAGATCGGTGGGGCCCGGGAGAATATACCGGGGAGCTGTTTTTT. Amino acids: CASSLDRWGPGEYTGELFF.

This rearrangement joins TRBV10-3 to TRBJ2-3; the match to TRBD2 covers 8 bases. J lost 1 base, V lost 4 bases, and 7 bases had no gene match. The CDR3 length is 16 residues. CDR1 and CDR2 (germline): ENHRY, SYGVKD. The CDR3 spells CAISGEREPGTDTQYF. The DNA for the CDR3 is TGTGCCATCAGTGGGGAGCGGGAGCCTGGCACAGATACGCAGTATTTT.

Of note for this clonotype: One end of the junction fails to match germline, which may point to a read error. The CDR3: CASSSPRTGVDNEQLF. CDR3 in DNA: TGTGCCAGCAGCTCACCCCGGACAGGGGTCGACAATGAGCAGCTCTTC. V and J are TRBV7-9 and TRBJ2-1; 9 nucleotides line up with TRBD1. CDR1 is SEHNR and CDR2 is FQNEAQ in the germline V gene (reference sequence). This CDR3 is built from 16 residues. The full variable domain, in which reference TRBV7-9 and TRBJ2-1 provide the parts outside the CDR3, is DTGVSQNPRHKITKRGQNVTFRCDPISEHNRLYWYRQTLGQGPEFLTYFQNEAQLEKSRLLSDRFSAERPKGSFSTLEIQRTEQGDSAMYLCASSSPRTGVDNEQLFGPGTRLTVL.

Only a few counts were recorded for this clonotype. This chain connects TRBV5-1 to TRBJ2-2; a weak D match, TRBD1 (6 bases). Per germline, CDR1 SGHRS and CDR2 YFSETQ. Trimming removed 5 bases from V and 3 bases from J, with 14 bases in between. The CDR3 length is 15 residues. CDR3 region: CASRARDKHTGELFF. Written as DNA, the CDR3 is TGCGCCAGCAGGGCCCGGGACAAACACACCGGGGAGCTGTTTTTT.

This clonotype was found a few times. The V and J genes are TRBV7-9 and TRBJ1-6; a weak D match, TRBD1 (5 bases). Germline V gives CDR1 SEHNR, CDR2 FQNEAQ (reference sequence). This CDR3 has 15 amino acids. The ends were cut back, 0 bases at V and 6 bases at J, with 9 bases in the middle. The CDR3 region is CASSLAGRANSPLHF. In nucleotides, the CDR3 is TGTGCCAGCAGCTTAGCCGGCAGGGCTAATTCACCCCTCCACTTT.

This clonotype was recorded many times. The junction does not match germline at one end; this may be a read error. The chain uses TRBV5-1 and TRBJ2-2; 10 bases align to TRBD2. Germline lookup yields CDR1 SGHRS and CDR2 YFSETQ. The CDR3 extends over 14 amino acids. The CDR3 region is CASRTSGNTGELFF. In nucleotides, the CDR3 is TGTGCCAGCAGGACTAGCGGAAACACCGGGGAGCTGTTTTTT.

The chain recombines TRBV28 with TRBJ1-5, with TRBD1 matching 7 bases. The germline gives CDR1 MDHEN, CDR2 SYDVKM. V was clipped by 3 bases and J by 7 bases; unmatched bases: 6. The CDR3 loop spans 14 amino acids. CDR3 nucleotides: TGTGCCAGCAGTTTGGATACAGGGGCCCAGCCCCAGCATTTT. Translated: CASSLDTGAQPQHF.

The chain is built from TRBV19 and TRBJ1-5; 9 nucleotides match TRBD1. This CDR3 comprises 16 residues. Germline lookup yields CDR1 LNHDA and CDR2 SQIVND (reference sequence). After removal of 6 bases from V and 5 bases from J, the junction contained 11 bases not matched to a gene. The CDR3 sequence is CASSGRDRERDQPQHF. CDR3 nucleotide sequence: TGTGCCAGTAGCGGCCGGGACAGGGAAAGGGATCAGCCCCAGCATTTT.

The chain links TRBV12-3 or TRBV12-4 to TRBJ1-5; unclear D gene. V lost 7 bases and J lost 4, with 8 bases in between. CDR3 size: 12 residues. The CDR3 DNA is TGTGCCAGCACACACAGAAATCAGCCCCAGCATTTT. Its protein is CASTHRNQPQHF.

This clonotype was picked up many times. The rearrangement joins TRBV28 to TRBJ1-5, with a tentative D call TRBD1 (6 bases). The CDR3 sequence is 14 residues long. With 9 bases removed from V and 5 bases from J, the gap between germline ends came to 17 bases. Germline CDR1 and CDR2: MDHEN and SYDVKM. The CDR3 DNA sequence: TGTGCCAGTCCCCTGGGGGGGCACGATCAGCCCCAGCATTTT. Its translation: CASPLGGHDQPQHF.